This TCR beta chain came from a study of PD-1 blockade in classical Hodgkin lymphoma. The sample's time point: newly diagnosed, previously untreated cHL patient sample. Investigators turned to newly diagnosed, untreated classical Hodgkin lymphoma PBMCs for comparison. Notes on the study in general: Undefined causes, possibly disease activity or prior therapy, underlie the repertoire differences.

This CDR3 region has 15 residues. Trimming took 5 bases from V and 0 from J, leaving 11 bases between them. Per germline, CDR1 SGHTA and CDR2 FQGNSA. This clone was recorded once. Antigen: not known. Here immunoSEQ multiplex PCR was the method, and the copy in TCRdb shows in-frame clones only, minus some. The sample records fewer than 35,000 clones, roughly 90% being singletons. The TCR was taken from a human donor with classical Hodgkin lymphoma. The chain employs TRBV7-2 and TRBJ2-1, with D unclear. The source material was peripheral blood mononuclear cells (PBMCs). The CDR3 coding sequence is TGTGCCAGCAGCCCCCATCGGAACTCCTACAATGAGCAGTTCTTC. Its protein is CASSPHRNSYNEQFF.